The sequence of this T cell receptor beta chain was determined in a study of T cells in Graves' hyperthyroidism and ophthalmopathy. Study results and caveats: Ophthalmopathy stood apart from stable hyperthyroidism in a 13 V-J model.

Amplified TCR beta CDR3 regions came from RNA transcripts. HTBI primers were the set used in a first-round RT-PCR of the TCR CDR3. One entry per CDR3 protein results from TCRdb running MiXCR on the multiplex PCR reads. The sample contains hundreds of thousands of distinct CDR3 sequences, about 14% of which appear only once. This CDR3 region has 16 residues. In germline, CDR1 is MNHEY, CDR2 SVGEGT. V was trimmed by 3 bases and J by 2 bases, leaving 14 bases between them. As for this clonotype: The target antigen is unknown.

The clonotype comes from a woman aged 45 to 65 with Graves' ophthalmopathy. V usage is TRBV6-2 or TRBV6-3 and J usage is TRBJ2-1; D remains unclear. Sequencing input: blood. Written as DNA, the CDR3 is TGTGCCAGCAGTTATAGCCTGCAGAAAGCCTACAATGAGCAGTTCTTC. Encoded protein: CASSYSLQKAYNEQFF.